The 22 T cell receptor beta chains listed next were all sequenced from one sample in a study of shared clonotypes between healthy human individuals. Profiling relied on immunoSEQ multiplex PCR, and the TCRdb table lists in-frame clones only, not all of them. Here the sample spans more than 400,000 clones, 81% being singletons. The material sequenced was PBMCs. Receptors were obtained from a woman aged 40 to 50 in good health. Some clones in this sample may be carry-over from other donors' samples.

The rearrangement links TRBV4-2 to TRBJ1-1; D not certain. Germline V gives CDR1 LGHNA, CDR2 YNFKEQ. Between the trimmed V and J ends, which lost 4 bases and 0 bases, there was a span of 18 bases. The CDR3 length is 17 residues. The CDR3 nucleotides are TGTGCCAGCAGCCCGGGGATGTCAGGAGGGATGAACACTGAAGCTTTCTTT. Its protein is CASSPGMSGGMNTEAFF.

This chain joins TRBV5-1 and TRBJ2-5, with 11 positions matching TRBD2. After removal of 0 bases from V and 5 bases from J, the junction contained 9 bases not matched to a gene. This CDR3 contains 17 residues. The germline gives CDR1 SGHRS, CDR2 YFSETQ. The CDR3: CASSLEWLAGGWETQYF. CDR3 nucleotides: TGCGCCAGCAGCTTGGAGTGGCTAGCGGGGGGTTGGGAGACCCAGTACTTC. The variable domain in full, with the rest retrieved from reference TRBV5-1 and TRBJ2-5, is KAGVTQTPRYLIKTRGQQVTLSCSPISGHRSVSWYQQTPGQGLQFLFEYFSETQRNKGNFPGRFSGRQFSNSRSEMNVSTLELGDSALYLCASSLEWLAGGWETQYFGPGTRLLVL.

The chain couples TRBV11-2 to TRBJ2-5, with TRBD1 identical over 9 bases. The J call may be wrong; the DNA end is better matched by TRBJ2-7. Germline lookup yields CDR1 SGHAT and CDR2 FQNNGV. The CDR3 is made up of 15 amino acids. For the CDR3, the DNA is TGTGCCAGCAGCTGGGGGACAGGGCTCTCCTACGAGCAGTACTTC. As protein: CASSWGTGLSYEQYF.

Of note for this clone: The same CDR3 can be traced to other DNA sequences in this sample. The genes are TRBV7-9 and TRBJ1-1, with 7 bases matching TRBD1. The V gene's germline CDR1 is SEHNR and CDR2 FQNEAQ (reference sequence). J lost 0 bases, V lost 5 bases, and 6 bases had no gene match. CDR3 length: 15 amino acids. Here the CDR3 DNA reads TGTGCCAGCAGCCCCAAGGACAGGCTGAACACTGAAGCTTTCTTT. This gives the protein CASSPKDRLNTEAFF.

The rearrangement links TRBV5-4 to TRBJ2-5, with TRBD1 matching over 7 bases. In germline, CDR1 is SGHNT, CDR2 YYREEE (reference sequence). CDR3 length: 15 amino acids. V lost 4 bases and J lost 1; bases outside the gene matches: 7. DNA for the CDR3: TGTGCCAGCAGCCTGCCGACAGGGCCCCAAGAGACCCAGTACTTC. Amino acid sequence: CASSLPTGPQETQYF. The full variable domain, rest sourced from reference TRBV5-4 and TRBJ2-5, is ETGVTQSPTHLIKTRGQQVTLRCSSQSGHNTVSWYQQALGQGPQFIFQYYREEENGRGNFPPRFSGLQFPNYSSELNVNALELDDSALYLCASSLPTGPQETQYFGPGTRLLVL.

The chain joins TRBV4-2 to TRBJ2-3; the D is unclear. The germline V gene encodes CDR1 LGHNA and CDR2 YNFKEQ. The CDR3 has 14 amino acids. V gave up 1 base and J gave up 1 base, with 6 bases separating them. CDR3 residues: CASSQGSGTDTQYF. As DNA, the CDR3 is TGTGCCAGCAGCCAAGGTTCAGGCACAGATACGCAGTATTTT.

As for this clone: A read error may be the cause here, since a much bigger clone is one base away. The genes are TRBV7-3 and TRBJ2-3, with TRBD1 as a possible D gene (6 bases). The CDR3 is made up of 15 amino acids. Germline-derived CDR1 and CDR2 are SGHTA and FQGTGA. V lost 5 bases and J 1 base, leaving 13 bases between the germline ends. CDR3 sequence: CASSPRAGGTDTQYF. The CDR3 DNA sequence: TGTGCCAGCAGCCCCCGGGCAGGGGGCACAGATACGCAGTATTTT.

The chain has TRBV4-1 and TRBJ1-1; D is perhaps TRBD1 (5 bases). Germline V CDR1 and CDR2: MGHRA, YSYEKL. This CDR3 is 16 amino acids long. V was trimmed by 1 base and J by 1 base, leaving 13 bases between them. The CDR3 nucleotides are TGCGCCAGCAGCCAAGTTACGTGGGGCAAGAACACTGAAGCTTTCTTT. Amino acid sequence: CASSQVTWGKNTEAFF.

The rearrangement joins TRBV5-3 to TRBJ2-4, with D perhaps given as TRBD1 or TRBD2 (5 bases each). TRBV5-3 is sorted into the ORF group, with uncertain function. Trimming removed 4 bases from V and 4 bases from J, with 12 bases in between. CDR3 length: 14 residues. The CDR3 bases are TGTGCCAGAAGCGTCCGGGACGTTAAAAACATTCAGTACTTC. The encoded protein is CARSVRDVKNIQYF.

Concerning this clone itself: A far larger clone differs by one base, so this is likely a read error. CDR3 residues: CVISESGDRVNQPQHF. The CDR3 DNA reads TGTGTCATCAGTGAGTCAGGGGACAGGGTCAATCAGCCCCAGCATTTT. The rearrangement uses TRBV10-3 and TRBJ1-5, with 9 bases fitting TRBD1. This CDR3 is built from 16 residues. The V gene's germline CDR1 is ENHRY and CDR2 SYGVKD.

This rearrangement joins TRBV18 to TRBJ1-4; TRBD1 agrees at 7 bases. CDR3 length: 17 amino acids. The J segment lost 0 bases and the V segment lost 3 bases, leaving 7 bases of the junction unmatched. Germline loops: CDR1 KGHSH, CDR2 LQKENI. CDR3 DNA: TGTGCCAGCTCACCTAAGGACAGGAAGCCAACTAATGAAAAACTGTTTTTT. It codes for CASSPKDRKPTNEKLFF.

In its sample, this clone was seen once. CDR3 bases: TGTGCCAGCAGTAAATACGGGGGGTTTGGTCAGCCCCAGCATTTT. It is translated as CASSKYGGFGQPQHF. The V gene is TRBV27, the J gene TRBJ1-5; a weak D match, TRBD1 (5 bases). The CDR3 has 15 amino acids. Germline CDR1 and CDR2: MNHEY and SMNVEV (reference sequence). Trimming took off 5 bases at V and 6 bases at J, with 17 bases between the two ends.

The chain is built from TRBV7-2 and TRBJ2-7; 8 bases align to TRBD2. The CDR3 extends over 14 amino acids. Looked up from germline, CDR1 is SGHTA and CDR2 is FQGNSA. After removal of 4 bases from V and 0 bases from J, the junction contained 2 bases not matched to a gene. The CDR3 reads CASSYSGDSYEQYF. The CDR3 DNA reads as TGTGCCAGCAGCTATAGCGGGGACTCCTACGAGCAGTACTTC.

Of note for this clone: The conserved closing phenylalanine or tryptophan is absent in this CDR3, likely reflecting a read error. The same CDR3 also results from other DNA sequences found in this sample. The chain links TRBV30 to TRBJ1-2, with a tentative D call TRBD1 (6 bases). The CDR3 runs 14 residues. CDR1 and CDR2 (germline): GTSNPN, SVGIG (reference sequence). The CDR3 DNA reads TGCGCCTGGGGGGGGCCGAGGACAAAGGCTGGCTACACCCTC. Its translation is CAWGGPRTKAGYTL.

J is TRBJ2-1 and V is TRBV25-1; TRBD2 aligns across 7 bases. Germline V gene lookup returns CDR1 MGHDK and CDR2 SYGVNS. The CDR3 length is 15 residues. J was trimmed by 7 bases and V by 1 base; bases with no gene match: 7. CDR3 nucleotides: TGTGCCAGCAGTGAATGGTTGGGAGGGGTTAATGAGCAGTTCTTC. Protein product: CASSEWLGGVNEQFF.

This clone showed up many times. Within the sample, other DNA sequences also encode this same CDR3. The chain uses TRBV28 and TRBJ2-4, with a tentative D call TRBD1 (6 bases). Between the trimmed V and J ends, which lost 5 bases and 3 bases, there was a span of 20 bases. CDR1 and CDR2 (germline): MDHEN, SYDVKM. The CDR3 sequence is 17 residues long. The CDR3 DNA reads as TGTGCCAGCAGTCCCCGTACAGGGCAAGGAGGCAAAAACATTCAGTACTTC. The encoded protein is CASSPRTGQGGKNIQYF.

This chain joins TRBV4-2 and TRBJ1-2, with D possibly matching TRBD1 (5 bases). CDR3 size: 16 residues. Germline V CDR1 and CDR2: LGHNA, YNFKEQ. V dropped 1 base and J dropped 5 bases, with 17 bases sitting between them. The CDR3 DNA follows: TGTGCCAGCAGCCAAGTTGTTTCAGGGTTGTCGTATGGCTACACCTTC. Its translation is CASSQVVSGLSYGYTF.

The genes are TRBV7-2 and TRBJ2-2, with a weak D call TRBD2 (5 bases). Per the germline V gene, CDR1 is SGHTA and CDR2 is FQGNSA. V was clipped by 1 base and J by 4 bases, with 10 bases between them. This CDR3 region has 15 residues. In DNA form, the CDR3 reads TGTGCCAGCAGCTTAGATGGCCGGGGCACCGGGGAGCTGTTTTTT. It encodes CASSLDGRGTGELFF.

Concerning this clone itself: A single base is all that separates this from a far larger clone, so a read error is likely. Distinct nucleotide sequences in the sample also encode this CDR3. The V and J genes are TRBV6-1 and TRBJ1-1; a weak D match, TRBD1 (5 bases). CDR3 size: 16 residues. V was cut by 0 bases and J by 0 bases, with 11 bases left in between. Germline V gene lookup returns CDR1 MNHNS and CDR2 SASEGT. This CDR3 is CASSEALGRLNTEAFF. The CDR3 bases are TGTGCCAGCAGTGAAGCGTTGGGGCGGTTGAACACTGAAGCTTTCTTT.

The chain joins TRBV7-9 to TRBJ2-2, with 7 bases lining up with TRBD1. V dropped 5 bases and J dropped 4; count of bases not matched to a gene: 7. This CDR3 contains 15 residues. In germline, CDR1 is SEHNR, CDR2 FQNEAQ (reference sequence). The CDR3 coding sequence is TGTGCCAGCAGCCGAACAGGGGTGGTCACCGGGGAGCTGTTTTTT. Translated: CASSRTGVVTGELFF.

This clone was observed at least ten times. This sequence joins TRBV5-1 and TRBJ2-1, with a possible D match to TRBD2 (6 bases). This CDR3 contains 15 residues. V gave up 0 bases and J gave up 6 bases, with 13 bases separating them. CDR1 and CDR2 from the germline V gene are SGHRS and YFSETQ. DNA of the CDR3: TGCGCCAGCAGCTTGGGGCTAGCGTCCCCCAATGAGCAGTTCTTC. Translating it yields CASSLGLASPNEQFF.

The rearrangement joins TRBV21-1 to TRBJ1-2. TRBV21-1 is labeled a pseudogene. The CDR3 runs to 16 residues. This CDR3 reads CASSKRRPAGDYGYTF. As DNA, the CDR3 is TGTGCCAGCAGCAAAAGGAGGCCAGCCGGGGACTATGGCTACACCTTC.